These 31 T cell receptor beta chains were all obtained from the same sample, sequenced in a study of OX40 agonist ivuxolimab in advanced cancers. Method: immunoSEQ multiplex PCR; TCRdb's copy keeps in-frame clones and lacks some. The sample records about 81,000 clones, roughly 80% being singletons. This sample comprised CD4+ or CD8+ T cells sorted from blood, obtained in a trial of the OX40 agonist ivuxolimab. The receptors were sampled from an adult with an advanced solid tumor such as melanoma, head and neck, liver or kidney cancer.

J is TRBJ2-2 and V is TRBV6-6; TRBD2 agrees at 7 bases. V dropped 8 bases and J dropped 0; count of bases not matched to a gene: 6. The CDR3 has 15 residues. Germline V gene sequence: CDR1 MNHNY, CDR2 SVGAGI (reference sequence). The DNA for the CDR3 is TGTGCCAGCGCGCCGGGACTATCGAACACCGGGGAGCTGTTTTTT. Encoded protein: CASAPGLSNTGELFF.

The chain uses TRBV2 and TRBJ2-4; TRBD1 matches at 10 bases. The trim removed 6 bases at V and 2 bases at J, leaving 1 base unmatched. Looked up from germline, CDR1 is SNHLY and CDR2 is FYNNEI. CDR3 length: 14 residues. The CDR3 region has the DNA TGTGCCAGCAGGGGACAGGGGTCCAAAAACATTCAGTACTTC. Protein sequence: CASRGQGSKNIQYF.

The chain is built from TRBV19 and TRBJ2-1; 10 nucleotides match TRBD1. Germline V lookup: CDR1 LNHDA, CDR2 SQIVND (reference sequence). This CDR3 has 15 amino acids. After removal of 2 bases from V and 7 bases from J, the junction contained 5 bases not matched to a gene. The CDR3 sequence is CASSIRDRGGNEQFF. The CDR3 DNA is TGTGCCAGTAGTATACGGGACAGGGGAGGGAATGAGCAGTTCTTC.

This chain connects TRBV9 to TRBJ2-3, with D maybe TRBD1 (8 bases). CDR1 SGDLS and CDR2 YYNGEE come from the germline V gene. The CDR3 covers 19 residues. V shed 4 bases and J shed 0 bases, with 24 bases lying between them. This CDR3 reads CASSINRGFSGLSTDTQYF. The DNA of the CDR3 is TGTGCCAGCAGCATCAACAGGGGGTTTAGCGGGTTGAGCACAGATACGCAGTATTTT.

This clone was recorded a few times. The chain joins TRBV28 to TRBJ2-7, with 8 nucleotides matching TRBD1. CDR1 and CDR2 (germline): MDHEN, SYDVKM. V trimming: 3 bases; J trimming: 2 bases; junction bases outside the gene matches: 9. The CDR3 runs 16 residues. The chain's CDR3 is CASSFADRGIPYEQYF. The CDR3 DNA is TGTGCCAGCAGTTTTGCTGACAGGGGCATCCCCTACGAGCAGTACTTC.

The CDR3 loop is CASSSRKAEAFF. CDR3 in DNA: TGTGCCAGCAGCTCCAGGAAGGCTGAAGCTTTCTTT. The chain recombines TRBV7-9 with TRBJ1-1; D is uncertain. Per the germline V gene, CDR1 is SEHNR and CDR2 is FQNEAQ (reference sequence). With 4 bases removed from V and 6 bases from J, the gap between germline ends came to 9 bases. The CDR3 totals 12 residues.

The rearrangement links TRBV6-6 to TRBJ2-5; no clear D gene. The CDR3 spans 14 residues. CDR1 and CDR2 (germline): MNHNY, SVGAGI (reference sequence). Trimming removed 2 bases from V and 3 bases from J, with 10 bases in between. The DNA for the CDR3 is TGTGCCAGCAGTTACCCTGAAAGAGAAGAGACCCAGTACTTC. Translated: CASSYPEREETQYF.

The V and J genes are TRBV7-9 and TRBJ2-5; weak D call: TRBD1 (7 bases). This CDR3 is 15 amino acids long. From germline, CDR1 is SEHNR and CDR2 FQNEAQ (reference sequence). Trimming cost V 0 bases and J 5 bases, with 13 bases left between them. The CDR3 bases are TGTGCCAGCAGCTTAGCAGAGGCAGGGGGGGAGACCCAGTACTTC. Translated, it gives CASSLAEAGGETQYF.

The V gene is TRBV7-3, the J gene TRBJ2-1; D may be TRBD1 (5 bases). There are 15 residues in the CDR3. CDR1 SGHTA and CDR2 FQGTGA come from the germline V gene. Trimming shortened V by 2 bases and J by 10 bases, and 18 bases separated the two germline ends. In nucleotides, the CDR3 is TGTGCCAGCAGCTTACGTGGGGCCACGGTCGAAGAGCAGTTCTTC. Encoded protein: CASSLRGATVEEQFF.

A few counts support this clone. This chain uses TRBV2 with TRBJ1-3; D remains unclear. CDR3 length: 14 amino acids. V was pared by 6 bases and J by 1 base, with 10 bases between. From germline, CDR1 is SNHLY and CDR2 FYNNEI. CDR3 sequence reads: CASRDFPSGNTIYF. Written as DNA, the CDR3 is TGTGCCAGCAGGGACTTCCCTTCTGGAAACACCATATATTTT.

This clone has a handful of counts. V usage is TRBV2 and J usage is TRBJ2-4; TRBD1 is a possible D gene (6 bases). The CDR3 has 14 residues. The ends were cut back, 2 bases at V and 7 bases at J, with 12 bases in the middle. The germline V gene encodes CDR1 SNHLY and CDR2 FYNNEI. This chain's CDR3 is CASSETPQGNIQYF. DNA for the CDR3: TGTGCCAGCAGTGAAACCCCGCAGGGGAACATTCAGTACTTC.

The chain couples TRBV27 to TRBJ2-3; TRBD2 agrees at 7 bases. Germline V gene sequence: CDR1 MNHEY, CDR2 SMNVEV (reference sequence). The CDR3 extends over 16 amino acids. J gave up 1 base and V 3 bases, and 7 bases lay outside the gene matches. The CDR3 DNA follows: TGTGCCAGCAGTTTCACATTTGGGAGGGGCACAGATACGCAGTATTTT. Its protein product is CASSFTFGRGTDTQYF.

This clone was picked up a small number of times. J is TRBJ1-5 and V is TRBV19; D remains ambiguous. Trimming removed 0 bases at V and 4 bases at J, with 7 bases between. Germline CDR1 reads LNHDA; CDR2 reads SQIVND (reference sequence). The CDR3 runs to 14 residues. The CDR3, as DNA: TGTGCCAGTAGTATAGAGCAGTTAAATCAGCCCCAGCATTTT. Translation gives CASSIEQLNQPQHF.

The V call is TRBV11-3, the J call TRBJ2-2, with D perhaps TRBD1 (6 bases). CDR1 SGHNT and CDR2 YENEEA come from the germline V gene. V lost 3 bases to trimming and J lost 4 bases, with 15 bases between them. The CDR3 consists of 16 residues. CDR3 bases: TGTGCCAGCAGCTTCTCCTCAGGGGTACGCACCGGGGAGCTGTTTTTT. This gives the protein CASSFSSGVRTGELFF.

This chain connects TRBV19 to TRBJ2-3; D is uncertain. With 5 bases removed from V and 6 bases from J, the gap between germline ends came to 9 bases. CDR1 is LNHDA and CDR2 is SQIVND in the germline V gene (reference sequence). The CDR3 consists of 12 residues. The CDR3 spells CASSVQWDTQYF. CDR3 DNA: TGTGCCAGTAGTGTTCAGTGGGATACGCAGTATTTT.

This sequence joins TRBV4-1 and TRBJ1-5; no firm D call. V lost 0 bases and J 4 bases, leaving 16 bases between the germline ends. Per the germline V gene, CDR1 is MGHRA and CDR2 is YSYEKL. This CDR3 spans 17 amino acids. Here the CDR3 DNA reads TGCGCCAGCAGCCAAGATCTGGCGATTCTGTCTAATCAGCCCCAGCATTTT. Its protein product is CASSQDLAILSNQPQHF.

The V gene is TRBV28, the J gene TRBJ1-2; 11 positions agree with TRBD1. The CDR3 totals 16 residues. Unmatched junction bases numbered 10, after V lost 4 bases and J lost 6 bases. Germline V gene lookup returns CDR1 MDHEN and CDR2 SYDVKM. CDR3 DNA sequence: TGTGCCAGCAGTTCGCGGACAGGGGGCGCTTTTAATGGCTACACCTTC. Its translation is CASSSRTGGAFNGYTF.

This chain links TRBV7-2 with TRBJ2-5; no firm D call. Germline V CDR1 and CDR2: SGHTA, FQGNSA. This CDR3 contains 14 residues. V was pared by 0 bases and J by 2 bases, with 7 bases between. The CDR3 loop is CASSLASSQETQYF. The CDR3 region has the DNA TGTGCCAGCAGCTTAGCGTCTTCTCAAGAGACCCAGTACTTC.

The chain has TRBV19 and TRBJ1-6; D is uncertain. CDR1 LNHDA and CDR2 SQIVND come from the germline V gene (reference sequence). The CDR3 consists of 15 residues. Trimming pared 1 base from V and 7 bases from J, leaving 11 bases between. CDR3 protein: CASSIVKGLNSPLHF. The CDR3 DNA reads as TGTGCCAGTAGTATAGTGAAAGGTCTGAATTCACCCCTCCACTTT. Based on the CDR3 plus reference TRBV19 and TRBJ1-6, the full variable domain is DGGITQSPKYLFRKEGQNVTLSCEQNLNHDAMYWYRQDPGQGLRLIYYSQIVNDFQKGDIAEGYSVSREKKESFPLTVTSAQKNPTAFYLCASSIVKGLNSPLHFGNGTRLTVT.

The V and J genes are TRBV2 and TRBJ1-4; no reliable D call. The CDR3 is made up of 16 amino acids. Trimming removed 6 bases from V and 0 bases from J, with 14 bases in between. Germline V gene sequence: CDR1 SNHLY, CDR2 FYNNEI. CDR3 DNA: TGTGCCAGCAGAGAAACCCCGGGAGCAACTAATGAAAAACTGTTTTTT. Translated, it gives CASRETPGATNEKLFF.

The chain carries TRBV2 and TRBJ1-4; 7 nucleotides line up with TRBD1. Germline values: CDR1 SNHLY, CDR2 FYNNEI. The V and J ends lost 6 bases and 4 bases, in that order; junction bases with no gene match: 8. The CDR3 extends over 15 amino acids. This chain's CDR3 is CASRDRGTDNEKLFF. CDR3 coding DNA: TGTGCCAGCAGGGACCGGGGGACAGATAATGAAAAACTGTTTTTT. Filled out from reference TRBV2 and TRBJ1-4, the complete variable domain reads EPEVTQTPSHQVTQMGQEVILRCVPISNHLYFYWYRQILGQKVEFLVSFYNNEISEKSEIFDDQFSVERPDGSNFTLKIRSTKLEDSAMYFCASRDRGTDNEKLFFGSGTQLSVL.

The table lists this clone with a count of one. This rearrangement joins TRBV6-6 to TRBJ2-2, with a tentative D call TRBD2 (6 bases). The V end lost 6 bases, the J end lost 10 bases, and 18 bases lay between the germline ends. Looked up from germline, CDR1 is MNHNY and CDR2 is SVGAGI (reference sequence). The CDR3 has 14 amino acids. This chain's CDR3 is CASRPGLNAEELFF. In DNA form, the CDR3 reads TGTGCCAGCAGACCGGGACTCAACGCCGAGGAGCTGTTTTTT.

The chain employs TRBV11-1 and TRBJ1-3; 9 bases align to TRBD1. The CDR3 sequence is 16 residues long. J lost 4 bases, V lost 2 bases, and 6 bases had no gene match. Germline lookup yields CDR1 SGHAT and CDR2 FQDESV (reference sequence). CDR3: CASSLLGQGVGNTIYF. For the CDR3, the DNA is TGTGCCAGCAGCTTATTGGGACAGGGCGTCGGAAACACCATATATTTT.

This clone was seen a handful of times. The V call is TRBV6-5, the J call TRBJ1-5, with D maybe TRBD1 (6 bases). The CDR3 length is 14 residues. Germline V gives CDR1 MNHEY, CDR2 SVGAGI. V lost 2 bases and J lost 5, with 10 bases in between. CDR3 nucleotides: TGTGCCAGCAGTTACGGGTCAGGGGATCAGCCCCAGCATTTT. It specifies CASSYGSGDQPQHF.

V is TRBV28 and J is TRBJ1-2; 8 bases match TRBD1. V shed 6 bases and J 5 bases; nucleotides not matched to a gene: 5. CDR3 size: 13 residues. Germline CDR1 MDHEN, CDR2 SYDVKM. CDR3 in amino acids: CASRVTGDYGYTF. In DNA form, the CDR3 reads TGTGCCAGCAGGGTGACAGGGGATTATGGCTACACCTTC.

The rearrangement links TRBV5-1 to TRBJ2-3, with 9 positions matching TRBD2. Trimming removed 4 bases from V and 5 bases from J; junction bases left unmatched: 11. Germline CDR1 is SGHRS and CDR2 is YFSETQ. The CDR3 consists of 16 residues. For the CDR3, the DNA is TGCGCCAGCAGCCCCGAGGGGCGGGGGGGAATAGATACGCAGTATTTT. It is translated as CASSPEGRGGIDTQYF.

V and J are TRBV10-2 and TRBJ2-5; 8 nucleotides agree with TRBD2. Germline CDR1 is WSHSY and CDR2 is SAAADI. J gave up 14 bases and V 7 bases, and 9 bases lay outside the gene matches. This CDR3 is 11 amino acids long. Written as DNA, the CDR3 is TGCGCCAGCACCCATTCAGCGGGAGTCTACTTC. Protein product: CASTHSAGVYF.

This rearrangement joins TRBV28 to TRBJ1-5, with D uncertain. CDR3 length equals 15 residues. Trimming removed 3 bases from V and 0 bases from J, with 9 bases in between. CDR1 and CDR2 (germline): MDHEN, SYDVKM. This CDR3 reads CASSLYGDSNQPQHF. DNA of the CDR3: TGTGCCAGCAGTTTGTACGGAGATAGCAATCAGCCCCAGCATTTT.

There are a few counts of this clone. This chain joins TRBV7-9 and TRBJ1-2; TRBD1 might be the D (5 bases). Germline-derived CDR1 and CDR2 are SEHNR and FQNEAQ (reference sequence). This CDR3 spans 14 amino acids. Between the trimmed V and J ends, which lost 5 bases and 2 bases, there was a span of 12 bases. The CDR3 DNA sequence: TGTGCCAGCAGCCGAATGGGACCGAACTATGGCTACACCTTC. It codes for CASSRMGPNYGYTF.

The chain joins TRBV6-5 to TRBJ1-2, with a possible D match to TRBD1 (6 bases). The CDR3 runs 15 residues. The germline V gene encodes CDR1 MNHEY and CDR2 SVGAGI. Trimming removed 7 bases from V and 3 bases from J, with 18 bases in between. The CDR3: CASIPPEQGDYGYTF. In nucleotides, the CDR3 is TGTGCCAGCATCCCACCGGAACAGGGTGACTATGGCTACACCTTC.

The chain recombines TRBV27 with TRBJ1-2; 7 bases match TRBD1. Germline V lookup: CDR1 MNHEY, CDR2 SMNVEV (reference sequence). V was pared by 2 bases and J by 4 bases, with 7 bases of the junction left unmatched. The CDR3 runs to 15 residues. CDR3 sequence: CASSLASTGAYGYTF. In DNA, the CDR3 is TGTGCCAGCAGTTTAGCCTCTACAGGGGCCTATGGCTACACCTTC.